This TCR beta chain is from a study of blood T cell repertoires in COVID-19. Across the whole study: Acute-phase and convalescent COVID-19 samples originated in the United States, Italy and Spain. Sources were T cells, B-cell-depleted T cells, or PBMCs; the material itself was cDNA or gDNA.

In the original processing: Reference gene primer amplification gave estimated nucleated cell counts. Measured with immunoSEQ multiplex PCR; TCRdb has only the in-frame clones, and not every one. V, J and clone size are those of that table, while D and trimming were read from the DNA. Of approximately 31,000 clones listed, nearly 90% are singletons. CDR3 size: 17 residues. Germline V gene data show CDR1 as LNHDA and CDR2 as SQIVND (reference sequence). Losses at the gene ends were 5 bases for V and 5 bases for J; bases not matched to a gene: 12. The receptor comes from a man aged 60-69 years with active COVID-19. Sequences were obtained from peripheral blood. The chain combines TRBV19 with TRBJ2-3; 11 nucleotides line up with TRBD2. CDR3 in DNA: TGTGCCAGTAGTGCGGGGGCTAGCGGGGGGCCGATAGATACGCAGTATTTT. It yields the protein CASSAGASGGPIDTQYF.